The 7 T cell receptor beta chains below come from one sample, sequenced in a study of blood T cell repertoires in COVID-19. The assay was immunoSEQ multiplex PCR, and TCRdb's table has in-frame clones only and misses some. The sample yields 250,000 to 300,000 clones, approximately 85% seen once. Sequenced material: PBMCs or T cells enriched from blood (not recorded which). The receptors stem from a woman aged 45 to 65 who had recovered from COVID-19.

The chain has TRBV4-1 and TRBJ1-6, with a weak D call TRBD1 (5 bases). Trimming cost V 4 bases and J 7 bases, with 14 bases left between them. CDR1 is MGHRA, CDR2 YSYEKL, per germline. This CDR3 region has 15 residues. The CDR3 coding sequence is TGCGCCAGCAGCCGGGAACAGGAGATAAATTCACCCCTCCACTTT. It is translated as CASSREQEINSPLHF.

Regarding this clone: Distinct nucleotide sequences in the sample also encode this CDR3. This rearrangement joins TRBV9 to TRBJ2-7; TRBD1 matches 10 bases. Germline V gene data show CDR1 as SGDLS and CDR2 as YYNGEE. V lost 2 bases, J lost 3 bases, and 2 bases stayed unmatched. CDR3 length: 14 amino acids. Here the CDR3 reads CASSVGQGNYEQYF. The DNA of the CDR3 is TGTGCCAGCAGCGTGGGACAGGGGAACTACGAGCAGTACTTC.

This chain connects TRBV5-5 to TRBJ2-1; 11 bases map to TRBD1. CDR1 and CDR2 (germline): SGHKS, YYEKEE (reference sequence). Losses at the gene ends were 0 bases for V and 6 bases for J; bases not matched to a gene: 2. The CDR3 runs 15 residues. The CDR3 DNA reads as TGTGCCAGCAGCTTGGGAGGGACAGGGGGCAATGAGCAGTTCTTC. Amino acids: CASSLGGTGGNEQFF. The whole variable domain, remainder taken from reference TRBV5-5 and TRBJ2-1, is DAGVTQSPTHLIKTRGQQVTLRCSPISGHKSVSWYQQVLGQGPQFIFQYYEKEERGRGNFPDRFSARQFPNYSSELNVNALLLGDSALYLCASSLGGTGGNEQFFGPGTRLTVL.

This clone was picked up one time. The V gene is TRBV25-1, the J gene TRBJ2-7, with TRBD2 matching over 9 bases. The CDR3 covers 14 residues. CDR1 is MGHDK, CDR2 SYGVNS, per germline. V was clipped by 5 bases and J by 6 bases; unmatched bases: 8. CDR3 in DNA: TGTGCCAGCAGTTTTAGCGGGAGAGGAGGCGAGCAGTACTTC. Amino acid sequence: CASSFSGRGGEQYF.

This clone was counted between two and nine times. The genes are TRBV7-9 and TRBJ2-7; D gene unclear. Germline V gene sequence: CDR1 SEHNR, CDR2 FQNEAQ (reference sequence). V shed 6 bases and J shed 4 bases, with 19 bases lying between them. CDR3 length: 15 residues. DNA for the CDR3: TGTGCCAGCAGACCTTTGGAGAGCGCAATATACGAGCAGTACTTC. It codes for CASRPLESAIYEQYF.

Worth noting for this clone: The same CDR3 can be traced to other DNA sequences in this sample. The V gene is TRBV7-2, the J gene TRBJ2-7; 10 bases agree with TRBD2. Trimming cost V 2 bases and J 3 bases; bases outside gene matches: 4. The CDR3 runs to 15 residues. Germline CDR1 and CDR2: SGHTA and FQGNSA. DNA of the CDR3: TGTGCCAGCAGCTTAAGGACTAGCGGCTACTACGAGCAGTACTTC. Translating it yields CASSLRTSGYYEQYF.

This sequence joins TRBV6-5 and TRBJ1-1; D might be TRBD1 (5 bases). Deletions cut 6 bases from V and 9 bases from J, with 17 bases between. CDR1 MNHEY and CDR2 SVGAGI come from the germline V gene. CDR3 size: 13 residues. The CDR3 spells CASRRDGSLQAFF. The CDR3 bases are TGTGCCAGCAGGCGGGACGGAAGTCTTCAAGCTTTCTTT.